This record concerns one T cell receptor (beta chain) sequence. The investigators amplified TCR beta CDR3 regions from RNA transcripts. A set of HTBI primers served as the primers for a first-round RT-PCR of the TCR CDR3. TCRdb reprocessed the multiplex PCR reads via MiXCR and lists one record per CDR3 protein. The sample yields hundreds of thousands of distinct CDR3 sequences, approximately 14% seen once. CDR1 and CDR2 from the germline V gene are SGHDT and YYEEEE. CDR3 length equals 15 residues. J was trimmed by 2 bases and V by 2 bases; bases with no gene match: 4. The sample originates from a study of T cells in Graves' hyperthyroidism and ophthalmopathy.

Sequenced input: blood. This clonotype originated in a woman under 30 with Graves' hyperthyroidism that later progressed to Graves' ophthalmopathy. The chain recombines TRBV5-6 with TRBJ2-1, with 7 nucleotides matching TRBD1. The DNA for the CDR3 is TGTGCCAGCAGCTTTTCCCAGGGGGCCTACAATGAGCAGTTCTTC. Its protein product is CASSFSQGAYNEQFF.